This T cell receptor (beta chain) derives from a study of blood T cell repertoires in COVID-19. Study summary: Acute and convalescent COVID-19 samples came from the United States, Italy and Spain. From T cells, B-cell-depleted T cells, or PBMCs came the material, which was cDNA or gDNA.

CDR1 is KGHSH, CDR2 LQKENI, per germline. The length of the CDR3 is 15 residues. V lost 2 bases and J lost 7, with 17 bases in between. This clone has more than one count but fewer than ten. Authors' data handling: From reference gene primer amplification, estimates of nucleated cell counts were derived. Assay used: immunoSEQ multiplex PCR; TCRdb lists only in-frame clones, some missing. V and J calls plus clone size are reproduced from that table; the DNA served to infer D and trimming. Of some 55,000 clones listed, 90% are singletons. This sequence originates from a human donor in a cohort sampled during active COVID-19. The sample comprised peripheral blood. This chain connects TRBV18 to TRBJ2-5; maybe TRBD2 (6 bases). This CDR3 is CASSPFTGAGRTQYF. CDR3 bases: TGTGCCAGCTCACCATTTACCGGCGCCGGGAGGACCCAGTACTTC.